The rows below give T cell receptor beta chains drawn from one sample of a study of blood T cell repertoires in COVID-19. Measured with immunoSEQ multiplex PCR; TCRdb has only the in-frame clones, and not every one. The table records under 450,000 clones, about nine tenths of them present only once. The sequenced sample consisted of peripheral blood. All receptors derive from a woman between 45 and 60 years old with COVID-19, enrolled during active disease. Each CDR3 is given with its conserved first and last residue. A D gene is named only where the DNA matches it firmly.

TRBD2,TRBJ2-1,TRBV15,TGTGCCACCAGCAGTTCGGTCCGGGGGGGGTACAATGAGCAGTTCTTC,CATSSSVRGGYNEQFF
TRBD2,TRBJ2-3,TRBV6-5,TGTGCCAGCAGTTCTTCCGGGACTACTCCCACAGATACGCAGTATTTT,CASSSSGTTPTDTQYF
-,TRBJ1-1,TRBV5-1,TGCGCCAGCAGCGCCGGACTGAGGAACACTGAAGCTTTCTTT,CASSAGLRNTEAFF
TRBD1,TRBJ1-5,TRBV2,TGTGCCAGCACCGACAGGGTAGTCGGTCAGCCCCAGCATTTT,CASTDRVVGQPQHF
-,TRBJ2-7,TRBV11-2,TGTGCCAGCAGCCCTTTGTCCGTAAAGGGGCCAACATCCTACGAGCAGTACTTC,CASSPLSVKGPTSYEQYF
TRBD1,TRBJ2-2,TRBV4-2,TGTGCCAGCAGCCACCCCTCCCGGACAGGGAAAATTACCGGGGAGCTGTTTTTT,CASSHPSRTGKITGELFF
-,TRBJ1-2,TRBV25-1,TGTGCCAGCAGTCAGGGTTGGATAAGGGGCTACACCTTC,CASSQGWIRGYTF
-,TRBJ1-2,TRBV6-5,TGTGCCAGCAGAGGAACAGGGACTGGCTACACCTTC,CASRGTGTGYTF
TRBD1,TRBJ2-7,TRBV5-6,TGTGCCAGCAGCCCGGGACAGACTCCTTCCTACGAGCAGTACTTC,CASSPGQTPSYEQYF
-,TRBJ2-6,TRBV30,TGTGCCTCAGGCGGGGCGGTCTCCGGGGCCAACGTCCTGACTTTC,CASGGAVSGANVLTF
-,TRBJ2-2,TRBV6-5,TGTGCCAGCAGTTACTCTCCAGGGTATTCCGGGGAGCTGTTTTTT,CASSYSPGYSGELFF
TRBD1,TRBJ2-7,TRBV5-1,TGCGCCAGCAGCCCCCGACAGGGAAGCTACTACGAGCAGTACTTC,CASSPRQGSYYEQYF
-,TRBJ1-1,TRBV29-1,TGCAGCGTTGGGTTAGGACTCCGCACTGAAGCTTTCTTT,CSVGLGLRTEAFF
TRBD1,TRBJ2-3,TRBV6-6,TGTGCCAGCAGCCTAATGCCCGGGACAGGGAGCGCGGGCCCAACAGATACGCAGTATTTT,CASSLMPGTGSAGPTDTQYF
-,TRBJ1-2,TRBV30,TGTGCCTGGAGTTTAGGGATGAGGGAAGGCTACACCTTC,CAWSLGMREGYTF